Below are 4 T cell receptor beta chains sequenced from a single sample in a study of blood T cells in healthy people across ages (dated by TCRdb to the mid-2010s). Libraries were built with 5' RACE. Sequencing instrument: Illumina HiSeq 2500. A second roughly 7 to 12 cycle PCR used a sample-barcoded 5' primer and a J-beta primer mix. The raw public reads went through TCRdb reprocessing: fastp at Q25, MiXCR clone calling, in-frame beta chains kept. Every distinct CDR3 protein forms one entry, paired with its most common genes and DNA. Counted in this sample were 600,000 or so distinct CDR3 sequences; approximately 30% of them appeared once. Of the sample, around a sixth falls within the top ten clones. The sample consisted of blood. These receptors were obtained from a woman at least 80 years old in good health.

This clonotype was seen at least ten times. The rearrangement joins TRBV7-2 to TRBJ2-1; 12 bases are a match to TRBD1. The CDR3 is 16 residues long. Trimming at V came to 2 bases and at J to 7 bases, leaving 6 bases not matched to a gene. From germline, CDR1 is SGHTA and CDR2 FQGNSA. DNA for the CDR3: TGTGCCAGCAGCTTATCGGGACAGGGGGCTGGGAATGAGCAGTTCTTC. Translation: CASSLSGQGAGNEQFF.

This clonotype has ten or more counts. The chain employs TRBV27 and TRBJ1-2; D is unresolved. Trimming removed 10 bases at V and 4 bases at J, with 16 bases between. Germline CDR1 reads MNHEY; CDR2 reads SMNVEV (reference sequence). The CDR3 length is 13 residues. The CDR3 bases are TGTGCCACCACGTCGGGCAGACCCTATGGCTACACCTTC. This translates into CATTSGRPYGYTF.

This clonotype appeared many times. This sequence joins TRBV12-3 or TRBV12-4 and TRBJ1-5, with D hard to call. V was pared by 2 bases and J by 0 bases, with 11 bases between. The CDR3 is made up of 16 amino acids. This CDR3 reads CASSLSSVVSNQPQHF. The CDR3 DNA is TGTGCCAGCAGTTTAAGTTCGGTGGTTAGCAATCAGCCCCAGCATTTT.

The chain recombines TRBV10-3 with TRBJ1-2, with D unresolved. The ends were cut back, 3 bases at V and 2 bases at J, with 7 bases in the middle. The CDR3 totals 13 residues. Per germline, CDR1 ENHRY and CDR2 SYGVKD. CDR3 DNA: TGTGCCATCAGTGATCGTCAGAACTATGGCTACACCTTC. It specifies CAISDRQNYGYTF.